These 14 T cell receptor beta chains share one sample of origin, sequenced in a study of blood T cell repertoires in COVID-19. Clones were read by immunoSEQ multiplex PCR, and TCRdb kept only the in-frame ones, dropping some. The repertoire holds roughly 250,000 clones, with about nine tenths as singletons. The sample taken for sequencing was peripheral blood. These receptor sequences come from a man aged 40-49 years who had recovered from COVID-19.

CDR3 coding DNA: TGTGCCAGCAGTCCTGTCTACGACTCTGGGTATGGCTACACCTTC. Amino acids: CASSPVYDSGYGYTF. The gene calls are TRBV6-5 and TRBJ1-2; no definite D call. Trimming stripped 5 bases from V and 5 bases from J, with 18 bases between. CDR1 MNHEY and CDR2 SVGAGI come from the germline V gene. The CDR3 runs 15 residues.

The chain combines TRBV9 with TRBJ2-3; 7 nucleotides agree with TRBD2. The length of the CDR3 is 17 residues. The junction had 11 bases not matched to a gene; V was cut back by 3 bases and J by 1 base. The V gene's germline CDR1 is SGDLS and CDR2 YYNGEE. CDR3 in DNA: TGTGCCAGCAGCGAGGGCCGGGAGCGGGGCGGCACAGATACGCAGTATTTT. It is translated as CASSEGRERGGTDTQYF.

The J gene is TRBJ2-2, the V gene TRBV6-5, with 7 bases identical to TRBD1. Germline assignment: CDR1 MNHEY and CDR2 SVGAGI. The CDR3 runs 14 residues. V dropped 7 bases and J dropped 3; count of bases not matched to a gene: 5. The CDR3 nucleotides read TGTGCCAGCAAAAGGACAGGATACACCGGGGAGCTGTTTTTT. Translated: CASKRTGYTGELFF.

This clone was recorded once. The chain recombines TRBV7-2 with TRBJ1-6; TRBD1 agrees at 7 bases. Germline CDR1 reads SGHTA; CDR2 reads FQGNSA. The ends lost 5 bases at V and 10 bases at J; junction bases unmatched: 11. This CDR3 spans 15 amino acids. CDR3 sequence reads: CASSQRQGQRSPLHF. CDR3 coding DNA: TGTGCCAGCAGCCAACGGCAGGGACAGAGATCACCCCTCCACTTT.

The rearrangement joins TRBV3-1 (or the pseudogene TRBV3-2) to TRBJ2-2; D is ambiguous. This CDR3 spans 11 amino acids. V gave up 6 bases and J gave up 6 bases, with 5 bases separating them. Germline V gene sequence: CDR1 LGHDT, CDR2 YNNKEL (reference sequence). DNA of the CDR3: TGTGCCAGCAGTTTCTCCGGGGAGCTGTTTTTT. This translates into CASSFSGELFF.

The chain employs TRBV6-5 and TRBJ1-2; 9 bases match TRBD1. CDR1 is MNHEY and CDR2 is SVGAGI in the germline V gene. V lost 0 bases, J lost 8 bases, and 4 bases stayed unmatched. The CDR3 runs 14 residues. CDR3 DNA sequence: TGTGCCAGCAGTTACTCCGGACAGGGGAGGGGCTACACCTTC. Translating gives CASSYSGQGRGYTF.

This clone was found a few times. The rearrangement uses TRBV2 and TRBJ2-1; D is unclear. Looked up from germline, CDR1 is SNHLY and CDR2 is FYNNEI. The V end was cut by 0 bases, the J end by 6 bases, with 9 bases between. The CDR3 loop spans 14 amino acids. The CDR3 reads CASSEARSINEQFF. CDR3 DNA sequence: TGTGCCAGCAGTGAAGCGAGAAGCATCAATGAGCAGTTCTTC.

This clone showed up just once. The chain uses TRBV19 and TRBJ2-7; a weak D match, TRBD1 (6 bases). The CDR3 consists of 13 residues. Germline CDR1 LNHDA, CDR2 SQIVND (reference sequence). V shed 5 bases and J shed 3 bases, with 11 bases lying between them. CDR3 region: CASSLDRYYEQYF. CDR3 nucleotide sequence: TGTGCCAGTAGTTTGGACAGATACTACGAGCAGTACTTC.

The J gene is TRBJ2-3, the V gene TRBV9, with 7 bases lining up with TRBD2. V dropped 0 bases and J dropped 4; count of bases not matched to a gene: 8. Germline V gene sequence: CDR1 SGDLS, CDR2 YYNGEE. The CDR3 runs to 16 residues. The CDR3 DNA reads as TGTGCCAGCAGCGTAGTGGGCGGGGAGGGAGCAGATACGCAGTATTTT. Its translation: CASSVVGGEGADTQYF.

The chain combines TRBV15 with TRBJ1-5, with D uncertain. Germline CDR1 LNHNV, CDR2 YYDKDF (reference sequence). V lost 1 base and J lost 4, with 8 bases in between. The CDR3 consists of 14 residues. The chain's CDR3 is CATSRGVVNQPQHF. CDR3 sequence (DNA): TGTGCCACCAGCAGAGGTGTAGTGAATCAGCCCCAGCATTTT.

V gene TRBV7-2 combines with J gene TRBJ2-3; perhaps TRBD2 as D (6 bases). V lost 2 bases to trimming and J lost 6 bases, with 15 bases between them. CDR3 length equals 15 residues. Germline CDR1 reads SGHTA; CDR2 reads FQGNSA. The DNA of the CDR3 is TGTGCCAGCAGCTTACTCCGCGGGGCCGCGGATACGCAGTATTTT. As protein: CASSLLRGAADTQYF.

J is TRBJ2-7 and V is TRBV5-6; 8 nucleotides agree with TRBD1. Trimming removed 6 bases from V and 3 bases from J; junction bases left unmatched: 8. The CDR3 spans 14 residues. Germline V gene sequence: CDR1 SGHDT, CDR2 YYEEEE. The CDR3 spells CASTLGTGDYEQYF. The CDR3 DNA sequence: TGTGCCAGCACCTTAGGGACAGGAGACTACGAGCAGTACTTC.

The chain recombines TRBV15 with TRBJ1-5; D remains ambiguous. This CDR3 comprises 15 residues. Germline V gene data show CDR1 as LNHNV and CDR2 as YYDKDF (reference sequence). V was cut by 5 bases and J by 0 bases, with 11 bases left in between. CDR3 in DNA: TGTGCCACCAGCGGGCTACCATATAGCAATCAGCCCCAGCATTTT. The encoded protein is CATSGLPYSNQPQHF.

V is TRBV12-3 or TRBV12-4 and J is TRBJ2-7, with D perhaps matching TRBD1 (5 bases). V was cut by 4 bases and J by 4 bases, with 8 bases left in between. The CDR3 consists of 12 residues. The CDR3 nucleotides are TGTGCCAGCAGTTCAGGGCAGTACGAGCAGTACTTC. It yields the protein CASSSGQYEQYF.